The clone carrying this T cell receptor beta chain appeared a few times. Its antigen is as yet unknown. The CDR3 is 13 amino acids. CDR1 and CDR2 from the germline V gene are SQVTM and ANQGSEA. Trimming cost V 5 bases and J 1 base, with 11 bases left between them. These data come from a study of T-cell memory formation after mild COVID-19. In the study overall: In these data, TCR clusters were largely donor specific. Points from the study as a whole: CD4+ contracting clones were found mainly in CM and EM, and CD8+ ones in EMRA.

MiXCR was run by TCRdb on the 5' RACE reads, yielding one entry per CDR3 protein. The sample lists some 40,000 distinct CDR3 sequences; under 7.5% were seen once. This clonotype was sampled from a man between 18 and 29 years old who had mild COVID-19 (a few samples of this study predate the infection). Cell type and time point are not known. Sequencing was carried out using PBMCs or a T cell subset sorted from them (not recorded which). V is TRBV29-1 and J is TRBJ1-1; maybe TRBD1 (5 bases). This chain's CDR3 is CSVRKQENTEAFF. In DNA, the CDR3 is TGCAGCGTTCGTAAACAGGAGAACACTGAAGCTTTCTTT.